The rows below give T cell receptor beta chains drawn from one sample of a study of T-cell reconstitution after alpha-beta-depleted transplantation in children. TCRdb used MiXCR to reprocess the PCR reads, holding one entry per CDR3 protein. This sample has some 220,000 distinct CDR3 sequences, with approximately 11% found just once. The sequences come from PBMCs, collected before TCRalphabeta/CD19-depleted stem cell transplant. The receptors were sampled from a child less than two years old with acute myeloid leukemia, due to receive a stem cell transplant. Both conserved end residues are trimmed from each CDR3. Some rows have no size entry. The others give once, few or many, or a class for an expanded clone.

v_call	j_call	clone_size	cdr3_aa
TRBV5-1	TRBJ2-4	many	ASSFRGTLAKNIQY
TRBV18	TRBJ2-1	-	ASSQGLAGGRQF
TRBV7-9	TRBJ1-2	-	ASSPTGADGYT
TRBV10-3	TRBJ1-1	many	AISENRGDAEAF
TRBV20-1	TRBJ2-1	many	SARKAGGDNEQF
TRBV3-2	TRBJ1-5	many	ASSQTGGENQPQH
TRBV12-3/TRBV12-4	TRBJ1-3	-	ASRAGMNTIY
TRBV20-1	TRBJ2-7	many	SAAKDGVGYEQY
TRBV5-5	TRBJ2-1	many	ASSGQVRLHNEQF
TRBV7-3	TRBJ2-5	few	ASSLLPRETQY
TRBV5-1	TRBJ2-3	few	ASSWDPHGDTQY
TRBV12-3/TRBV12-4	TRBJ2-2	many	ASSLLPTGELF
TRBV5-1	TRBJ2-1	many	ASSLGGGSLTDEQF
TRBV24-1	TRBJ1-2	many	ATSSANYGYT
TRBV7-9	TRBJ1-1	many	ASSSLGGVSTEAF
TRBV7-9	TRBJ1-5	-	ASGYSNQPQH
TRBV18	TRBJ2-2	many	ASSGTGGDTGELF
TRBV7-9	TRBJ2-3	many	ASSFPTAKGVTDTQY
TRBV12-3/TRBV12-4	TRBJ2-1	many	ASSWKRVIYNEQF
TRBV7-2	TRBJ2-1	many	ASSLARAGGSRYEQF
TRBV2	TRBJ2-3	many	ASSGQGGTDTQY
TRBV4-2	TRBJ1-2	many	ASSQDPYGYT
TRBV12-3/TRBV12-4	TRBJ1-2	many	ASTPNGGRRGYT
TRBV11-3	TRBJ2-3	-	ASRTSIRTDTQY
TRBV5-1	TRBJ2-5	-	ASSSIAGPRETQY
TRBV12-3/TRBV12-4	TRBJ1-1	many	ASSSRENTEAF
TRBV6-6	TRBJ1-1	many	ASSYSGGAF
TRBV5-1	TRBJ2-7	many	ASSLGTSGFYEQY
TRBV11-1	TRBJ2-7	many	ASSPRDRGFGAYEQY
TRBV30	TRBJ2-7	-	AWSPGTGYEQY
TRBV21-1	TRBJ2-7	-	ASSKSQLATYEQY
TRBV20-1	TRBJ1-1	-	SARLGAADTEAF
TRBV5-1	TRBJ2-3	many	ASMKIGPGATDTQY
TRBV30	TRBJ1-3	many	AWSPFVSSGNTIY
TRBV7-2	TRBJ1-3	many	ASTTPSGHSGNTIY
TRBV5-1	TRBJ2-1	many	ASSLVGGGIYNEQF
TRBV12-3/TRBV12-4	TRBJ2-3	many	ASSLGGPRADTQY
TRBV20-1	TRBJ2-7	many	SAKLARASYEQY
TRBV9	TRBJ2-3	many	ASSPSGSADTQY
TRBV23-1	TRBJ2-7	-	ASSQSYTGLPSYEQY
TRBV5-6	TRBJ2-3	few	ASSWTLGTDTQY
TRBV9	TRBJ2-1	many	ASTPGVLALNEQF
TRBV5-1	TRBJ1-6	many	ASSLFDSRPPLH
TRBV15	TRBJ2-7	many	ATSRAAYEQY
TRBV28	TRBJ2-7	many	ASSLSAYEQY
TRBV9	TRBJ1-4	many	ASSATTTNEKLF
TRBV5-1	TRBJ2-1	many	ASSRLAGGYNEQF
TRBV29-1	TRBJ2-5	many	SVEGLAGQETQY
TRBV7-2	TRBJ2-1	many	ASSLHREGNEQF
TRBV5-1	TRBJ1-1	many	ASSLYDTEAF
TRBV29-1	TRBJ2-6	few	SAGSTSGANVLT
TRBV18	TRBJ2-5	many	ASSPPGHSQETQY
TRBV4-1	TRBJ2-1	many	ASSRGLAGPYNEQF
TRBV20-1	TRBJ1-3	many	SASTGAGNTIY
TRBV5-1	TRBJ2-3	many	ASSLVAGTGGDTQY